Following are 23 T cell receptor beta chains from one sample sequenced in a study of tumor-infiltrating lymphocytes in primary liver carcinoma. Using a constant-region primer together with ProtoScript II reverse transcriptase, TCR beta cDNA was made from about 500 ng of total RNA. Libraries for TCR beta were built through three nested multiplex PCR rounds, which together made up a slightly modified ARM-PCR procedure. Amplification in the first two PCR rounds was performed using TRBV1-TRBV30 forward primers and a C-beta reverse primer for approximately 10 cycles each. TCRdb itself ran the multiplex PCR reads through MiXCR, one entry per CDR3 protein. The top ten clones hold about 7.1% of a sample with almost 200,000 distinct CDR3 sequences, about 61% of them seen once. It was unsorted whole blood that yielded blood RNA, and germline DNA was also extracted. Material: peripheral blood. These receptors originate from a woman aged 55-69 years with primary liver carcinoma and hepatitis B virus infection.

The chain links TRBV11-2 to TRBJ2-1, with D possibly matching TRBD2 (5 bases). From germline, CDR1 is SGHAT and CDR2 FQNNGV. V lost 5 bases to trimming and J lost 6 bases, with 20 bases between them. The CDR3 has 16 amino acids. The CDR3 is CASSLFRRGPGNEQFF. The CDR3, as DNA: TGTGCCAGCAGCCTATTTCGTCGAGGGCCTGGCAATGAGCAGTTCTTC.

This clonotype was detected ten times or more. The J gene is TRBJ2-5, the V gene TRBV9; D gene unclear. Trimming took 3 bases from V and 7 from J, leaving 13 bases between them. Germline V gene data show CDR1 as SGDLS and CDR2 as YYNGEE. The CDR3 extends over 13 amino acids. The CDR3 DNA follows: TGTGCCAGCAGCGCGTCTACAATGGGGACCCAGTACTTC. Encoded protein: CASSASTMGTQYF.

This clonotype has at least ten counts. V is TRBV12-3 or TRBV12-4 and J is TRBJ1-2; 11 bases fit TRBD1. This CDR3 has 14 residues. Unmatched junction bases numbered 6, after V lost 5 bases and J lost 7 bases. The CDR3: CASSRTGGASGYTF. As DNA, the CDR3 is TGTGCCAGCAGTCGGACAGGGGGCGCGTCTGGCTACACCTTC.

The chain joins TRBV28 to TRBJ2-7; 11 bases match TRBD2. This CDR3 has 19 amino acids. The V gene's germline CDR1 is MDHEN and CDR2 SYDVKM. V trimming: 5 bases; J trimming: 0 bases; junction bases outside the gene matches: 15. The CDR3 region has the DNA TGTGCCAGCAGTACCCAGACTAGCGGGAAAGGGAGAAGCTCCTACGAGCAGTACTTC. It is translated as CASSTQTSGKGRSSYEQYF.

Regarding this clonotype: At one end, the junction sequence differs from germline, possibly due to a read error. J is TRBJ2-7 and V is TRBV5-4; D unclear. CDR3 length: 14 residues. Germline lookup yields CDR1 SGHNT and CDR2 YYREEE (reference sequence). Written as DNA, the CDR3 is TGTGCCAGCAGCCCGGAACTAAGCACATACGAGCAGCGCTTC. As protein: CASSPELSTYEQRF.

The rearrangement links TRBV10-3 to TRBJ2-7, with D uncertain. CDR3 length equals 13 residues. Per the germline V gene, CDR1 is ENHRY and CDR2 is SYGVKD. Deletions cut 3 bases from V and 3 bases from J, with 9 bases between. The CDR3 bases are TGTGCCATCAGTGATAACAGTTTCTACGAGCAGTACTTC. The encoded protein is CAISDNSFYEQYF.

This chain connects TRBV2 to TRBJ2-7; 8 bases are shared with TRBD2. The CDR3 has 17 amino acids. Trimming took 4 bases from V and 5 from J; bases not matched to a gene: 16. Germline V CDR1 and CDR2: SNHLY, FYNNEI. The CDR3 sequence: CASSAAAGAAHAHEQYF. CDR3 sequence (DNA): TGTGCCAGCAGTGCGGCAGCGGGGGCAGCCCACGCCCACGAGCAGTACTTC.

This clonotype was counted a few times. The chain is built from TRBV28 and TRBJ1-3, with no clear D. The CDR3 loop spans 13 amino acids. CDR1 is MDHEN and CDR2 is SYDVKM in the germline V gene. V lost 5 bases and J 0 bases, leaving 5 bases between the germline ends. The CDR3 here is CASSPSSGNTIYF. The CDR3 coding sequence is TGTGCCAGCAGTCCCAGCTCTGGAAACACCATATATTTT.

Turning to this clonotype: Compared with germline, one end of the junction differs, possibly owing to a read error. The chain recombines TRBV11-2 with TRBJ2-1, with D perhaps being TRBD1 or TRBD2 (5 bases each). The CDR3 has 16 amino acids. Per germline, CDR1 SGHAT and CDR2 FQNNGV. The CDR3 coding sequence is TGTTCCAGCAGCTTACGGGGCGTACGCTCCTACATTGAGCAGTTCTTC. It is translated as CSSSLRGVRSYIEQFF.

The CDR3 is CASSFGRTSGRTYVYNEQFF. The DNA for the CDR3 is TGTGCCAGCAGCTTCGGGAGGACTAGCGGGAGAACCTATGTATACAATGAGCAGTTCTTC. The chain carries TRBV5-6 and TRBJ2-1, with 13 bases fitting TRBD2. The ends lost 2 bases at V and 4 bases at J; junction bases unmatched: 15. The length of the CDR3 is 20 residues. CDR1 and CDR2 (germline): SGHDT, YYEEEE.

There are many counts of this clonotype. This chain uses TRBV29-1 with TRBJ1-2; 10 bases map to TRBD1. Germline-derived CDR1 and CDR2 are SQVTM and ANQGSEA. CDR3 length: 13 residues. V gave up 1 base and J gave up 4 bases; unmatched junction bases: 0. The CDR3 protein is CSVEGQGAYGYTF. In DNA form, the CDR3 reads TGCAGCGTTGAAGGACAGGGGGCCTATGGCTACACCTTC. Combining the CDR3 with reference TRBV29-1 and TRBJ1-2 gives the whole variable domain SAVISQKPSRDICQRGTSLTIQCQVDSQVTMMFWYRQQPGQSLTLIATANQGSEATYESGFVIDKFPISRPNLTFSTLTVSNMSPEDSSIYLCSVEGQGAYGYTFGSGTRLTVV.

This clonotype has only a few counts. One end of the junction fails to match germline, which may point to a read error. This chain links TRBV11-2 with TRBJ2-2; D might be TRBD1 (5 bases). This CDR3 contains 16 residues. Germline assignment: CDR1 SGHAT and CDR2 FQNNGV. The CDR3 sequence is CVSSAGHSSNTGELFF. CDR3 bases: TGTGTCAGCAGCGCAGGACACTCCTCGAACACCGGGGAGCTGTTTTTT.

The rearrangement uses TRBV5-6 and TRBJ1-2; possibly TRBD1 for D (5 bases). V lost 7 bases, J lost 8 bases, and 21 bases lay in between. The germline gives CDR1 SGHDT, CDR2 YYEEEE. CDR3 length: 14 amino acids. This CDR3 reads CASWLGRSRGGYTF. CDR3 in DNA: TGTGCCAGCTGGCTAGGGCGCTCGAGGGGAGGCTACACCTTC.

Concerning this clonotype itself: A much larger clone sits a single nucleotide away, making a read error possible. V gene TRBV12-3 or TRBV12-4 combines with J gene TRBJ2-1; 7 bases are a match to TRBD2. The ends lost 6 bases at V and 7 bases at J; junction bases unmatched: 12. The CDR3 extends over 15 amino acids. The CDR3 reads CASRSLAEVANEQFF. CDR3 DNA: TGTGCCAGCAGGTCCCTAGCGGAAGTTGCGAATGAGCAGTTCTTC.

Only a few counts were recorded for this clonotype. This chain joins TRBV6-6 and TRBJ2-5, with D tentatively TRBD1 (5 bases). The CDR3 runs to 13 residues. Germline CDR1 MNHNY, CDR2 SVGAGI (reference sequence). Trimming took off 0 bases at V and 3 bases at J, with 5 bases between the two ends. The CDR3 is CASSYSGEETQYF. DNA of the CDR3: TGTGCCAGCAGTTACTCAGGGGAAGAGACCCAGTACTTC.

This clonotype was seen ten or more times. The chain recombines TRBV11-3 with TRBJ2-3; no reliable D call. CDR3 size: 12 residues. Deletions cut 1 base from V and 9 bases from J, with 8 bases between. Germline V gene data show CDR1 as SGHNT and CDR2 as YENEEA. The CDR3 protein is CASSLGRRTQYF. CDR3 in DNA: TGTGCCAGCAGCTTAGGTCGTAGGACGCAGTATTTT.

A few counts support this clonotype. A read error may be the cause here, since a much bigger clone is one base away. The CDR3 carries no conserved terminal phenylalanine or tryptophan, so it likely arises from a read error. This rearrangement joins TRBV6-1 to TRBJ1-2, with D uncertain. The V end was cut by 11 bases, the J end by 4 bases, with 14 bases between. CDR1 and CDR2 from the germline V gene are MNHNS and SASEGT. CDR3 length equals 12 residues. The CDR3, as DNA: TGTGCCCTGAACCAAGAACCCTATGGCTACACCCTC. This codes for CALNQEPYGYTL.

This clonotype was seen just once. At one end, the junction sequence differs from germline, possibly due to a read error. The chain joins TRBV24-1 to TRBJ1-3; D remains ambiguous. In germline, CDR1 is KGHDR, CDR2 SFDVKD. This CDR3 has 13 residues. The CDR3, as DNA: TGTGCCATCAGTGTCCAAGGGAGAAACACCATATATTTT. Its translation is CAISVQGRNTIYF.

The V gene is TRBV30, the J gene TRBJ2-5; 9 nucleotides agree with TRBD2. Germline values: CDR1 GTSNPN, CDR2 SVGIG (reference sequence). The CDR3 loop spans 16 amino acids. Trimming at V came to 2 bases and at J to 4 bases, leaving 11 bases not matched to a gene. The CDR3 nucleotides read TGTGCCTGGAGTCCTGGACTAGCGAGAGCGCGAGAGACCCAGTACTTC. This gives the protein CAWSPGLARARETQYF.

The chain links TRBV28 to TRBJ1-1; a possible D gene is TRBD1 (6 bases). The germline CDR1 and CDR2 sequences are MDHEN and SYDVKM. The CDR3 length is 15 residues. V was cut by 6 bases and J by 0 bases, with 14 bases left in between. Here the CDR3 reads CASSPREGVNTEAFF. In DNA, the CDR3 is TGTGCCAGCAGCCCGCGCGAGGGGGTGAACACTGAAGCTTTCTTT.

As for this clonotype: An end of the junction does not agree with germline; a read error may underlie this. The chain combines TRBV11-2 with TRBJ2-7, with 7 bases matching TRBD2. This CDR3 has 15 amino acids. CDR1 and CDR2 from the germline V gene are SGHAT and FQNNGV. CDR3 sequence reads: CASSSRLASPGEQYF. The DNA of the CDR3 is TGCGCCAGCAGCTCGAGACTAGCCTCACCAGGGGAGCAGTACTTC.

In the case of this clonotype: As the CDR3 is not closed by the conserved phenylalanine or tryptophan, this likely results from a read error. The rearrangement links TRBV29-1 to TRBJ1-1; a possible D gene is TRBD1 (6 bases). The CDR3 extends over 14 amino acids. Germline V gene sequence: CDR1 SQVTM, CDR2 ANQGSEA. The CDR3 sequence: CSASEGGMNTEAFL. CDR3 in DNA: TGCAGCGCCTCAGAGGGGGGGATGAACACTGAGGCTTTCCTT.

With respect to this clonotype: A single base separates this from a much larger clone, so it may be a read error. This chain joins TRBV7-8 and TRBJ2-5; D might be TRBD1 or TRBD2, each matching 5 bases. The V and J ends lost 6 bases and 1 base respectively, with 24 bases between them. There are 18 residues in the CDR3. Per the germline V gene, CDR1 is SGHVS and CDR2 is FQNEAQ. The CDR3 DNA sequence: TGTGCCAGCAGTCTTATTCGGGGCCCAGAGACAGCCCAAGAGACCCAGTACTTC. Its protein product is CASSLIRGPETAQETQYF. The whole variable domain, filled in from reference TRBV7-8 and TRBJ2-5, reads GAGVSQSPRYKVAKRGQDVALRCDPISGHVSLFWYQQALGQGPEFLTYFQNEAQLDKSGLPSDRFFAERPEGSVSTLKIQRTQQEDSAVYLCASSLIRGPETAQETQYFGPGTRLLVL.